One and the same sample provided the 15 T cell receptor beta chains below, sequenced in a study of shared clonotypes between healthy human individuals (TCRdb year 2020). Preparation of the library involved the immunoSEQ multiplex PCR assay. The immuneACCESS repertoire file appears here via TCRdb, limited to in-frame rearrangements. These files lack a portion of the clones; in checked studies, under half of the deficit traces to unresolved V genes, and the cause of the others is not known. This sample gives 2 million to 2.5 million clones in total; around 90% of them show up just once. Approximately 0.39% of the sample is taken by the ten largest. The sequenced sample consisted of naive CD4+ T cells from PBMCs. What this sample's cell subset or site label stands for: CD45RA+ positively selected. These receptors came from a man between 18 and 29 years old in good health. Some clones in this sample may be carry-over from other donors' samples.

The rearrangement links TRBV4-2 to TRBJ1-3; D call uncertain. The CDR3 has 15 residues. Germline V gives CDR1 LGHNA, CDR2 YNFKEQ. Trimming stripped 1 base from V and 1 base from J, with 8 bases between. The DNA of the CDR3 is TGTGCCAGCAGCCAAGTGCGGGCATCTGGAAACACCATATATTTT. It translates to CASSQVRASGNTIYF.

V gene TRBV30 combines with J gene TRBJ2-7; TRBD1 matches at 9 bases. The V gene end was trimmed by 5 bases and the J gene end by 2 bases; junction bases not matched to a gene: 1. Germline-derived CDR1 and CDR2 are GTSNPN and SVGIG (reference sequence). The CDR3 is 12 residues long. CDR3 protein: CAWGQGTYEQYF. The CDR3 DNA is TGTGCCTGGGGACAGGGGACCTACGAGCAGTACTTC. The full variable domain, with the rest looked up from reference TRBV30 and TRBJ2-7, is SQTIHQWPATLVQPVGSPLSLECTVEGTSNPNLYWYRQAAGRGLQLLFYSVGIGQISSEVPQNLSASRPQDRQFILSSKKLLLSDSGFYLCAWGQGTYEQYFGPGTRLTVT.

The chain carries TRBV5-1 and TRBJ1-3; D remains ambiguous. The V gene's germline CDR1 is SGHRS and CDR2 YFSETQ. CDR3 length: 16 residues. With 0 bases removed from V and 0 bases from J, the gap between germline ends came to 10 bases. The CDR3 loop is CASSLEALISGNTIYF. CDR3 bases: TGCGCCAGCAGCTTGGAGGCCCTGATCTCTGGAAACACCATATATTTT.

This clone has only one observation. The chain carries TRBV10-3 and TRBJ2-3; D may be TRBD2 (5 bases). Trimming cost V 4 bases and J 8 bases, with 13 bases left between them. The germline CDR1 and CDR2 sequences are ENHRY and SYGVKD. CDR3 length: 13 residues. The CDR3, as DNA: TGTGCCATCAGTGGGGGAGTTCCTGGTACGCAGTATTTT. Its translation is CAISGGVPGTQYF.

The chain combines TRBV28 with TRBJ1-5; D unresolved. The V end lost 2 bases, the J end lost 6 bases, and 11 bases lay between the germline ends. Germline loops: CDR1 MDHEN, CDR2 SYDVKM. This CDR3 contains 14 residues. CDR3 DNA sequence: TGTGCCAGCAGTTTAACGCCGGGTGCTCAGCCCCAGCATTTT. Amino acid sequence: CASSLTPGAQPQHF.

This clone has a single count. The chain recombines TRBV19 with TRBJ1-1; a weak D match, TRBD1 (5 bases). V was shortened by 3 bases and J by 6 bases, with 5 bases between the two germline ends. Germline V gene lookup returns CDR1 LNHDA and CDR2 SQIVND (reference sequence). CDR3 length equals 11 residues. As DNA, the CDR3 is TGTGCCAGTAGTATGGGGCCTGAAGCTTTCTTT. It specifies CASSMGPEAFF.

This clone has just one count. The rearrangement joins TRBV6-6 to TRBJ2-2, with no clear D. V was shortened by 4 bases and J by 8 bases, with 8 bases between the two germline ends. Per the germline V gene, CDR1 is MNHNY and CDR2 is SVGAGI (reference sequence). This CDR3 contains 12 residues. The DNA of the CDR3 is TGTGCCAGCAGTTCCGCGGCGGGGGAGCTGTTTTTT. As protein: CASSSAAGELFF.

This clone was recorded only once. V and J are TRBV4-3 and TRBJ1-2, with D uncertain. The V gene's germline CDR1 is LGHNA and CDR2 YSLEER. The CDR3 is made up of 15 amino acids. The V gene lost 0 bases and the J gene lost 8 bases, with 16 bases spanning the gap. The chain's CDR3 is CASSQDRTAIGGYTF. Written as DNA, the CDR3 is TGCGCCAGCAGCCAAGATCGTACCGCCATAGGGGGCTACACCTTC.

The genes are TRBV9 and TRBJ1-3; TRBD1 might be the D (6 bases). CDR3 size: 16 residues. Germline values: CDR1 SGDLS, CDR2 YYNGEE. V lost 4 bases and J lost 2, with 16 bases in between. The CDR3 DNA is TGTGCCAGCAGCATTACCTGGGGGGCAACTGGAAACACCATATATTTT. This codes for CASSITWGATGNTIYF.

This chain links TRBV10-3 with TRBJ1-1, with 9 bases lining up with TRBD1. J lost 4 bases, V lost 6 bases, and 9 bases had no gene match. Germline V lookup: CDR1 ENHRY, CDR2 SYGVKD. The CDR3 consists of 15 residues. The DNA for the CDR3 is TGTGCCATCAGACCGGGACAGGGTATCGGCACTGAAGCTTTCTTT. Its protein product is CAIRPGQGIGTEAFF.

The chain employs TRBV4-1 and TRBJ2-3; 11 positions agree with TRBD2. The V gene end was trimmed by 4 bases and the J gene end by 5 bases; junction bases not matched to a gene: 8. Germline lookup yields CDR1 MGHRA and CDR2 YSYEKL. The CDR3 extends over 16 amino acids. The CDR3 DNA reads TGCGCCAGCAGCCTCACTAGCGGGAGATTTGGAGATACGCAGTATTTT. The encoded protein is CASSLTSGRFGDTQYF.

The chain couples TRBV10-3 to TRBJ2-7, with a tentative D call TRBD2 (6 bases). The V end was cut by 5 bases, the J end by 3 bases, with 14 bases between. The CDR3 is made up of 14 amino acids. Germline CDR1 and CDR2: ENHRY and SYGVKD. CDR3 sequence reads: CAISTVLARYEQYF. The CDR3 nucleotides are TGTGCCATCAGTACAGTGCTAGCGCGCTACGAGCAGTACTTC.

The chain uses TRBV15 and TRBJ2-7; 8 bases map to TRBD1. Germline CDR1 reads LNHNV; CDR2 reads YYDKDF (reference sequence). V lost 0 bases and J lost 6; bases outside the gene matches: 16. The CDR3 consists of 18 residues. The CDR3 DNA reads as TGTGCCACCAGCAGAGAGACGGTCTGGGGGCAGGGGGCTTTCGAGCAGTACTTC. Its protein is CATSRETVWGQGAFEQYF.

This clone has a single count. J is TRBJ2-1 and V is TRBV28, with no clear D. The ends were cut back, 3 bases at V and 8 bases at J, with 17 bases in the middle. Looked up from germline, CDR1 is MDHEN and CDR2 is SYDVKM. The CDR3 is made up of 15 amino acids. The CDR3 nucleotides are TGTGCCAGCAGTTTGTTAAGTCACTTTCCCGATGAGCAGTTCTTC. Its protein is CASSLLSHFPDEQFF.

This chain connects TRBV7-6 to TRBJ1-1; D uncertain. The CDR3 totals 15 residues. Trimming removed 2 bases at V and 1 base at J, with 11 bases between. CDR1 SGHVS and CDR2 FNYEAQ come from the germline V gene. The CDR3 here is CASSLSPLENTEAFF. The CDR3 bases are TGTGCCAGCAGCTTATCTCCATTGGAGAACACTGAAGCTTTCTTT.